This T cell receptor (beta chain) originates from a study of blood T cell repertoires in COVID-19 (dated by TCRdb to the early 2020s). General notes on the study: Samples covering the acute and convalescent phases of COVID-19 were provided by collaborators in the United States, Italy and Spain. The prospective study material was composed of cDNA or gDNA derived from T cells, B-cell-depleted T cells, or PBMCs. The dataset comprised deeply sampled blood TCRbeta repertoires from subjects exposed to, actively infected with, or recovered from COVID-19. The repertoires were made available in a free public database intended to serve as a resource for research on the immune response to SARS-CoV-2. Samples were obtained from the ongoing ImmuneRACE study (first 160 participants) and from approximately 1,200 subjects provided by 6 global collaborators. The sample metadata nearly always contained a de-identified subject ID, COVID-19 status, age in years and sex. Where available, HLA class I and class II types were taken from metadata supplied by the sample provider and were not determined by assay-based typing.

Participants in the prospective study were enrolled through a virtual design, were aged roughly 18 to 100 years, and lived in about 25 United States geographic areas. In the prospective study, participants were assigned to cohorts based on the clinical history participants reported in a screening survey and a study questionnaire. ImmuneRACE Cohort 3 recovered participants were defined by two consecutive negative NP/OP PCR tests, healthcare professional clearance, or symptom resolution. Mobile phlebotomists in the prospective study collected whole blood, serum and a nasopharyngeal or oropharyngeal swab from every participant. Participants in the prospective study had the option to provide additional blood draws and questionnaires over a 2-month period. Prospective study blood samples were shipped either frozen or at room temperature before DNA extraction. Comments on this clone: Its antigen remains unidentified. Within one base of it there is no much larger clone, and no base qualities were kept.

V trim: 7 bases; J trim: 2 bases; unmatched bases: 11. As encoded in the germline V gene, CDR1 is MGHRA while CDR2 is YSYEKL. CDR3 length: 15 amino acids, cysteine to phenylalanine. Only the CDR3 region is kept as DNA, spanning 45 bases read in frame from base 1. TCRbeta CDR3 regions were amplified from genomic DNA using the immunoSEQ Assay, a bias-controlled multiplex PCR. The study's own analysis went as follows. The number of nucleated cells in each sample was estimated from the amplification of reference gene primers within the assay. To quantify the absolute abundance of each unique TCRbeta CDR3 rearrangement, sequence reads were collapsed and filtered. For each sample, productive Simpson clonality was calculated by taking the square root of Simpson's diversity index across productive rearrangements. Entries here come from immuneACCESS through TCRdb and include only in-frame sequences with V and J called. Some clones fail to appear in such tables; in the studies checked, an unresolved V gene covers under half of the shortfall, and the cause of the remainder is unknown. V, J and clone size are those of that table, while D and trimming were read from the DNA. This sample holds fewer than 400,000 clones; about 87% were observed only once. In total, the top ten clones hold over 4.5% of the sample.

What the authors observed across the whole study: The amount of clinical and demographic metadata varied by source and participant and was provided uncurated.

The source is a man under 40 who had recovered from COVID-19. Sequenced sample: PBMCs or T cells enriched from blood (not recorded which). In this chain, TRBV4-1 is recombined with TRBJ2-7; 7 bases in the middle match TRBD2. This receptor carries the CDR3 CASTLGEGPAYEQYF. The bases are TGCGCCAGCACCTTAGGGGAGGGGCCCGCCTACGAGCAGTACTTC.